The T cell receptor beta chain described here comes from a study of beta chain features in type 1 diabetes. General study findings and limits: VDJ junctions from patients with type 1 diabetes contained fewer insertions and more deletions. Among all four CD4+ subsets, Type 1 diabetes patients had TCRB CDR3s that were moderately but significantly shorter.

From germline, CDR1 is MNHNS and CDR2 SASEGT. The germline V and J ends were trimmed by 2 bases and 6 bases, with 13 bases remaining between them. CDR3 length: 15 residues. Averaging approximately 0.11 L, one heparinised blood draw was given by each donor. Sorted populations all exceeded 95% purity. Note on this clone: Its antigen remains unidentified.

All of the isolated RNA was reverse transcribed, so expressed TCRB transcripts were sequenced. Each sample of naive, central memory or regulatory T cells had, on average, approximately 3.5 million reads. Profiled with immunoSEQ multiplex PCR; TCRdb holds only in-frame clones, not every one. This sample yields some 350,000 clones, of which 13% are seen a single time; roughly 0.015% belongs to the top ten. The rearrangement links TRBV6-1 to TRBJ2-2, with D unclear. The receptor's source is a young woman with type 1 diabetes. Sequencing input: naive CD4+ T cells from blood. The CDR3 nucleotides are TGTGCCAGCAGTGAATCCCCTTGGGCTGCCGGGGAGCTGTTTTTT. It encodes CASSESPWAAGELFF.